This T cell receptor beta chain originates from a study of shared clonotypes between healthy human individuals. Overall study findings and caveats: The generation probabilities recorded for non-shared clonotypes fell below those of clonotypes shared by all four donors. Memory subsets generally showed smaller estimated richness than naive subsets did.

The assay was carried out at the deep level. Authors' data handling: Junction-only immunoSEQ data arrived without quality scores, meaning filtering differed. TCRdb's copy holds only in-frame clones and misses some; the assay was immunoSEQ multiplex PCR. That table supplies the V and J calls and clone size; D and trimming were determined from the DNA. The top ten hold approximately 0.35% of the sample, which has 2,500,000 or so clones, roughly 93% seen once. Germline loops: CDR1 SGHRS, CDR2 YFSETQ. This CDR3 spans 14 amino acids. Trimming left V 0 bases short and J 1 base short, with 7 bases between. In the case of this clone: What it recognizes is unknown.

The TCR sequence derives from a man between 18 and 29 years old in good health. Some clones in this sample may be carry-over from other donors' samples. Source material: naive CD4+ T cells from PBMCs. The subset denotes: CD45RA+ positively selected. The V and J genes are TRBV5-1 and TRBJ1-1; D ambiguous. CDR3 bases: TGCGCCAGCAGCTTGGAGGCCCCGAACACTGAAGCTTTCTTT. Its protein is CASSLEAPNTEAFF. Full variable domain (outside the CDR3, taken from reference TRBV5-1 and TRBJ1-1): KAGVTQTPRYLIKTRGQQVTLSCSPISGHRSVSWYQQTPGQGLQFLFEYFSETQRNKGNFPGRFSGRQFSNSRSEMNVSTLELGDSALYLCASSLEAPNTEAFFGQGTRLTVV.